One and the same sample provided the 27 T cell receptor beta chains below, sequenced in a study of T cell repertoires in cytomegalovirus infection. Using its own MiXCR run on the reads, TCRdb lists one record per CDR3 protein. This sample has 150,000 to 200,000 distinct CDR3 sequences; roughly 30% occur once, and the top ten carry just over 30%. Material: PBMCs. The receptors here all came from a human donor in good health (CMV status not recorded). Some clones in this sample may be carry-over from other donors' samples.

This clonotype was seen more than once but under ten times. This sequence joins TRBV7-2 and TRBJ1-6, with TRBD1 identical over 7 bases. This CDR3 is 15 amino acids long. The V gene end was trimmed by 5 bases and the J gene end by 7 bases; junction bases not matched to a gene: 8. Germline V CDR1 and CDR2: SGHTA, FQGNSA. The CDR3 bases are TGTGCCAGCAGCCCACCCGACAGGGCCAATTCACCCCTCCACTTT. Its protein is CASSPPDRANSPLHF.

This clonotype was detected many times. The V gene is TRBV10-3, the J gene TRBJ1-1, with no clear D. Germline V lookup: CDR1 ENHRY, CDR2 SYGVKD. V was clipped by 6 bases and J by 1 base, with 12 bases between them. The CDR3 is 14 residues long. CDR3 sequence (DNA): TGTGCCATCAGCGCAAGCCTGGGGAACACTGAAGCTTTCTTT. Protein: CAISASLGNTEAFF.

This clonotype was counted only a few times. The rearrangement links TRBV7-9 to TRBJ1-1, with unresolved D. The length of the CDR3 is 16 residues. V was clipped by 5 bases and J by 1 base, with 17 bases between them. CDR1 is SEHNR, CDR2 FQNEAQ, per germline (reference sequence). CDR3 sequence: CASSQGRIMGNTEAFF. The CDR3 region has the DNA TGTGCCAGCAGCCAAGGCAGGATTATGGGGAACACTGAAGCTTTCTTT.

This clonotype was counted at least ten times. This rearrangement joins TRBV6-6 to TRBJ1-5; the match to TRBD1 covers 8 bases. CDR1 and CDR2 from the germline V gene are MNHNY and SVGAGI (reference sequence). The length of the CDR3 is 16 residues. The ends lost 5 bases at V and 0 bases at J; junction bases unmatched: 6. CDR3 residues: CASSPGQGDSNQPQHF. CDR3 DNA: TGTGCCAGCAGTCCCGGACAGGGCGATAGCAATCAGCCCCAGCATTTT.

The chain combines TRBV6-2 or TRBV6-3 with TRBJ2-2; 9 bases map to TRBD1. Germline CDR1 is MNHEY and CDR2 is SVGEGT. This CDR3 contains 17 residues. Trimming at V came to 2 bases and at J to 1 base, leaving 5 bases not matched to a gene. The CDR3 coding sequence is TGTGCCAGCAGTTACACCCTGGGACAGGGGAACACCGGGGAGCTGTTTTTT. As protein: CASSYTLGQGNTGELFF.

CDR3: CASSYSKSHLPYEQYF. The CDR3 DNA reads as TGTGCCAGCAGTTACTCGAAAAGCCACCTACCCTACGAGCAGTACTTC. V usage is TRBV6-5 and J usage is TRBJ2-7; D gene unclear. V lost 0 bases to trimming and J lost 2 bases, with 14 bases between them. This CDR3 spans 16 amino acids. Germline V CDR1 and CDR2: MNHEY, SVGAGI.

The J gene is TRBJ1-5, the V gene TRBV27; D is unresolved. This CDR3 comprises 14 residues. Germline-derived CDR1 and CDR2 are MNHEY and SMNVEV (reference sequence). Trimming removed 5 bases from V and 0 bases from J, with 8 bases in between. Here the CDR3 reads CASSPLYSNQPQHF. The CDR3, as DNA: TGTGCCAGCAGTCCCCTATATAGCAATCAGCCCCAGCATTTT.

This clonotype came up a few times. This chain connects TRBV12-3 or TRBV12-4 to TRBJ1-4; D is undetermined. This CDR3 contains 15 residues. Trimming cost V 6 bases and J 7 bases, with 18 bases left between them. CDR3 sequence reads: CASRNPGIVGEKLFF. CDR3 sequence (DNA): TGTGCCAGCAGGAACCCGGGAATTGTGGGTGAAAAACTGTTTTTT.

This clonotype appeared a few times. This chain connects TRBV5-1 to TRBJ2-2; TRBD1 might be the D (6 bases). Germline V gene data show CDR1 as SGHRS and CDR2 as YFSETQ. This CDR3 has 13 residues. Trimming shortened V by 5 bases and J by 4 bases, and 9 bases separated the two germline ends. CDR3 in amino acids: CASSEGGTGELFF. CDR3 DNA sequence: TGCGCCAGCAGTGAAGGGGGCACCGGGGAGCTGTTTTTT.

V is TRBV7-6 and J is TRBJ1-1; unclear D gene. Deletions cut 5 bases from V and 6 bases from J, with 7 bases between. CDR1 SGHVS and CDR2 FNYEAQ come from the germline V gene. This CDR3 is built from 11 residues. The CDR3 reads CASSMTAEAFF. Written as DNA, the CDR3 is TGTGCCAGCAGCATGACCGCTGAAGCTTTCTTT.

The CDR3 bases are TGTGCCAGCAGCTTAGATGTGGGGAATGCTCGCACTGAAGCTTTCTTT. Residues: CASSLDVGNARTEAFF. The rearrangement links TRBV7-2 to TRBJ1-1; D is ambiguous. The length of the CDR3 is 16 residues. The germline V and J ends were trimmed by 1 base and 4 bases, with 16 bases remaining between them. Germline CDR1 reads SGHTA; CDR2 reads FQGNSA.

This chain uses TRBV7-2 with TRBJ2-3, with 12 bases identical to TRBD2. Germline CDR1 reads SGHTA; CDR2 reads FQGNSA. After removal of 4 bases from V and 6 bases from J, the junction contained 5 bases not matched to a gene. The CDR3 extends over 15 amino acids. This CDR3 is CASSSSGGGWDTQYF. In DNA form, the CDR3 reads TGTGCCAGCAGCTCTAGCGGGGGGGGATGGGATACGCAGTATTTT.

CDR3 DNA: TGTGCCAGCAGTTCGACAGGTCTCTCGGGACAGCCCCAGCATTTT. Translation gives CASSSTGLSGQPQHF. The genes are TRBV2 and TRBJ1-5, with D possibly TRBD1 on 6 matching bases. CDR1 and CDR2 (germline): SNHLY, FYNNEI. The CDR3 totals 15 residues. V shed 5 bases and J shed 7 bases, with 18 bases lying between them.

The chain combines TRBV7-6 with TRBJ2-1; a possible D gene is TRBD2 (6 bases). V was cut by 5 bases and J by 8 bases, with 13 bases left in between. The CDR3 has 13 amino acids. The V gene's germline CDR1 is SGHVS and CDR2 FNYEAQ. The chain's CDR3 is CASSRGRGYEQFF. The CDR3, as DNA: TGTGCCAGCAGCCGGGGCCGGGGGTATGAGCAGTTCTTC.

This chain connects TRBV7-2 to TRBJ2-7, with unresolved D. Germline CDR1 reads SGHTA; CDR2 reads FQGNSA. Trimming removed 2 bases at V and 2 bases at J, with 7 bases between. The CDR3 is 13 amino acids. The CDR3, as DNA: TGTGCCAGCAGCTTATCGGCGACCTACGAGCAGTACTTC. Its protein is CASSLSATYEQYF.

The J gene is TRBJ1-2, the V gene TRBV20-1; 7 nucleotides line up with TRBD1. Germline loops: CDR1 DFQATT, CDR2 SNEGSKA (reference sequence). J gave up 2 bases and V 5 bases, and 11 bases lay outside the gene matches. The CDR3 loop spans 15 amino acids. The CDR3 spells CSALKTGRLNYGYTF. In DNA, the CDR3 is TGCAGTGCTTTGAAGACAGGGCGCTTGAACTATGGCTACACCTTC.

The V and J genes are TRBV12-3 or TRBV12-4 and TRBJ2-7; D uncertain. CDR3 length equals 12 residues. V shed 3 bases and J shed 4 bases, with 7 bases lying between them. CDR3 nucleotide sequence: TGTGCCAGCAGTTTCCTGCGATACGAGCAGTACTTC. This translates into CASSFLRYEQYF.

This clonotype has just a few counts. The chain uses TRBV6-6 and TRBJ1-2, with 8 nucleotides matching TRBD1. CDR1 is MNHNY and CDR2 is SVGAGI in the germline V gene (reference sequence). Losses at the gene ends were 2 bases for V and 5 bases for J; bases not matched to a gene: 4. CDR3 length: 14 amino acids. This CDR3 is CASSYKDREYGYTF. In DNA, the CDR3 is TGTGCCAGCAGTTACAAGGACAGGGAATATGGCTACACCTTC.

The V and J genes are TRBV20-1 and TRBJ2-3, with 10 bases that match TRBD2. The germline V gene has CDR1 DFQATT and CDR2 SNEGSKA (reference sequence). V shed 3 bases, J shed 0 bases, and the junction held 6 bases outside the gene matches. The CDR3 has 16 residues. Here the CDR3 reads CSASRSGGPSTDTQYF. CDR3 DNA: TGCAGTGCTAGCCGTAGCGGGGGGCCGAGCACAGATACGCAGTATTTT.

This clonotype occurred many times. The chain links TRBV7-9 to TRBJ1-1, with 8 bases that match TRBD1. The germline CDR1 and CDR2 sequences are SEHNR and FQNEAQ (reference sequence). V shed 5 bases, J shed 2 bases, and the junction held 4 bases outside the gene matches. The CDR3 loop spans 14 amino acids. The CDR3 region is CASSRTGRNTEAFF. Here the CDR3 DNA reads TGTGCCAGCAGCCGGACAGGGAGAAACACTGAAGCTTTCTTT.

This rearrangement joins TRBV18 to TRBJ2-7; D is ambiguous. The length of the CDR3 is 16 residues. The V end was cut by 6 bases, the J end by 2 bases, with 20 bases between. Germline V gives CDR1 KGHSH, CDR2 LQKENI. In DNA form, the CDR3 reads TGTGCCAGCTCGCCTGTGATGGGGATCACTACCTACGAGCAGTACTTC. Protein: CASSPVMGITTYEQYF.

This clonotype was detected many times. The chain joins TRBV7-2 to TRBJ2-7; unclear D gene. Looked up from germline, CDR1 is SGHTA and CDR2 is FQGNSA. V lost 1 base to trimming and J lost 1 base, with 11 bases between them. The CDR3 is 15 amino acids. This CDR3 reads CASSLELGPSYEQYF. In DNA, the CDR3 is TGTGCCAGCAGCTTAGAACTTGGTCCTTCCTACGAGCAGTACTTC.

V and J are TRBV7-2 and TRBJ1-2, with 7 bases fitting TRBD1. The V and J ends lost 5 bases and 8 bases, in that order; junction bases with no gene match: 20. This CDR3 region has 17 residues. Germline CDR1 SGHTA, CDR2 FQGNSA. The CDR3 protein is CASSPTSVGGGLGGYTF. CDR3 DNA: TGTGCCAGCAGCCCTACCAGCGTAGGGGGCGGTTTAGGAGGCTACACCTTC.

This clonotype was seen a few times. The rearrangement links TRBV14 to TRBJ1-2, with no clear D. V was cut by 0 bases and J by 5 bases, with 7 bases left in between. Germline CDR1 SGHDN, CDR2 FVKESK. CDR3 length equals 13 residues. CDR3 in DNA: TGTGCCAGCAGCCAAGATCTTGGGTATGGCTACACCTTC. Translated, it gives CASSQDLGYGYTF.

CDR3 DNA sequence: TGTGCCAGCAGCTCGCAAGGCGAGCAGTACTTC. Protein: CASSSQGEQYF. The chain carries TRBV11-3 and TRBJ2-7, with no clear D. Per the germline V gene, CDR1 is SGHNT and CDR2 is YENEEA. V shed 4 bases and J shed 6 bases, with 7 bases lying between them. The CDR3 runs 11 residues.

J is TRBJ2-7 and V is TRBV27; D assignment may be TRBD1 or TRBD2 (5 bases each). There are 13 residues in the CDR3. Trimming took 8 bases from V and 7 from J, leaving 18 bases between them. CDR1 and CDR2 (germline): MNHEY, SMNVEV (reference sequence). The CDR3 coding sequence is TGTGCCAGCTCCGGGACGGTTATGCTAGAGCAGTACTTC. Its protein product is CASSGTVMLEQYF.

This clonotype has more than one count but fewer than ten. This chain links TRBV6-2 or TRBV6-3 with TRBJ2-7; no definite D call. The CDR3 contains 13 residues. Germline values: CDR1 MNHEY, CDR2 SVGEGT. Between the trimmed V and J ends, which lost 5 bases and 2 bases, there was a span of 10 bases. CDR3 DNA sequence: TGTGCCAGCAGTCCCGACGGCGCCTACGAGCAGTACTTC. Its translation is CASSPDGAYEQYF.